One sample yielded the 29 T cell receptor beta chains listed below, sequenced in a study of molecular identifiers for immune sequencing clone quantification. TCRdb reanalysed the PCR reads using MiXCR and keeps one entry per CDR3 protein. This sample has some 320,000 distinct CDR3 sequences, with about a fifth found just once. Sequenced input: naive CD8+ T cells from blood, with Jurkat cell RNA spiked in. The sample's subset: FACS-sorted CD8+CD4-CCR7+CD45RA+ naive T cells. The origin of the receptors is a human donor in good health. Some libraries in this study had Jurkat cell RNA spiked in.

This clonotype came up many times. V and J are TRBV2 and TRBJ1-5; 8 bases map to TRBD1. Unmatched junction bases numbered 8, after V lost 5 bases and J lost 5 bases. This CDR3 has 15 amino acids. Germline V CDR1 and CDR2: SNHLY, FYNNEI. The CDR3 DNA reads TGTGCCAGCAGTTCAACCAGGGGGCGGGATCAGCCCCAGCATTTT. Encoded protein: CASSSTRGRDQPQHF.

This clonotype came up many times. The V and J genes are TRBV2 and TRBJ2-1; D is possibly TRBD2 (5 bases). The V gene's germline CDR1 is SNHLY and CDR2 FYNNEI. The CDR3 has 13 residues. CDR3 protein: CASGLQTYNEQFF. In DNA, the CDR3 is TGTGCAAGCGGACTGCAAACCTACAATGAGCAGTTCTTC. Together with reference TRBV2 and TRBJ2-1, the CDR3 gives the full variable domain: EPEVTQTPSHQVTQMGQEVILRCVPISNHLYFYWYRQILGQKVEFLVSFYNNEISEKSEIFDDQFSVERPDGSNFTLKIRSTKLEDSAMYFCASGLQTYNEQFFGPGTRLTVL.

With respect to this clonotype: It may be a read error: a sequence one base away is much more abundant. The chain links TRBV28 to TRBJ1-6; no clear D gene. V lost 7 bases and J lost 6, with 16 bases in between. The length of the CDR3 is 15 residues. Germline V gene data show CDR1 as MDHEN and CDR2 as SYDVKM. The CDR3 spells CASIGGLYSNSPLHF. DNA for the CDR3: TGTGCCAGCATCGGAGGGTTATATTCTAATTCACCCCTCCACTTT.

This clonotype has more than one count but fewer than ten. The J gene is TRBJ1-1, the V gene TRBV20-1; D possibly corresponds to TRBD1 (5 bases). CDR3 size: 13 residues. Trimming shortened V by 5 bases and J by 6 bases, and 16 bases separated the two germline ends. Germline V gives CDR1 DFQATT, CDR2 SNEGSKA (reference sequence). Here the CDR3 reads CSAATRGRPEAFF. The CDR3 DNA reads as TGCAGTGCTGCAACCCGGGGGAGGCCTGAAGCTTTCTTT.

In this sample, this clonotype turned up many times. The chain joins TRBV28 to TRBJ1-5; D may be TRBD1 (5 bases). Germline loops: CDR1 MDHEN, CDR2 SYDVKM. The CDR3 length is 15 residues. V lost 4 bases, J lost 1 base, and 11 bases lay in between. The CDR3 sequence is CASSWSGASNQPQHF. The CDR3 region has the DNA TGTGCCAGCAGTTGGAGCGGGGCCAGCAATCAGCCCCAGCATTTT.

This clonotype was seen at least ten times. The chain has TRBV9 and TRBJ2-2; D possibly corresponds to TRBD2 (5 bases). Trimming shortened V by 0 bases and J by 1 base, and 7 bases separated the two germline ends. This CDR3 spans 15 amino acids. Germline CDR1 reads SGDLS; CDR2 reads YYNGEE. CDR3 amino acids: CASSVASLNTGELFF. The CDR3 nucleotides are TGTGCCAGCAGCGTAGCTAGCTTGAACACCGGGGAGCTGTTTTTT.

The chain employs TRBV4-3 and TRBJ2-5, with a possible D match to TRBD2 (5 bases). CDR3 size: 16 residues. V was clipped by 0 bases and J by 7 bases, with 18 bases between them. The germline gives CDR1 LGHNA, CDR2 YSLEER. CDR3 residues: CASSQDPGGSPGTQYF. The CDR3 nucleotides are TGCGCCAGCAGCCAAGACCCCGGAGGCAGCCCAGGGACCCAGTACTTC.

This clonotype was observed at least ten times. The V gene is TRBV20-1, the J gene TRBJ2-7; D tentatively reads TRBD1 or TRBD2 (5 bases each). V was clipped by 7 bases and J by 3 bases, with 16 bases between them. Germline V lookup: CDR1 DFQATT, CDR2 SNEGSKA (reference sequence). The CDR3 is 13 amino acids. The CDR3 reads CSVWWGSSYEQYF. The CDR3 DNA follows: TGCAGTGTTTGGTGGGGGAGCAGCTACGAGCAGTACTTC.

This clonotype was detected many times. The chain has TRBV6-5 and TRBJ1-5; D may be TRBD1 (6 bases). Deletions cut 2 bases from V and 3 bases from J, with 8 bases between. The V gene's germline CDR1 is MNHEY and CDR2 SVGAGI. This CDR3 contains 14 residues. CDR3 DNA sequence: TGTGCCAGCAGTTACAGGGGGGACAATCAGCCCCAGCATTTT. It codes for CASSYRGDNQPQHF.

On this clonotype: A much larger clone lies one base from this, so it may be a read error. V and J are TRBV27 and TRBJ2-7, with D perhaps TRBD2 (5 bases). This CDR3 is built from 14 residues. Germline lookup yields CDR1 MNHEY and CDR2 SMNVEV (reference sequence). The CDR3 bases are TGTACCAGCAGTCCCCGGGGTACCTCCTACGAGCAGTACTTC. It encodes CTSSPRGTSYEQYF.

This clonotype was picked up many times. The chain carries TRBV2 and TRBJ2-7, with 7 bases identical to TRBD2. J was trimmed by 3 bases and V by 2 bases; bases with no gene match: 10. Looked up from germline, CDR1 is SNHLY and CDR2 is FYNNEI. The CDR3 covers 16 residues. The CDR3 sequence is CASSEISGRGGYEQYF. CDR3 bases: TGTGCCAGCAGTGAAATCTCTGGGCGCGGGGGCTACGAGCAGTACTTC.

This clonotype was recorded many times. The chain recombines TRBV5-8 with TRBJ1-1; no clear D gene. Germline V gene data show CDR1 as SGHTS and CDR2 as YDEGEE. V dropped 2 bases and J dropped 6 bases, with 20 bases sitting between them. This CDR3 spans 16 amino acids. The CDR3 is CASSFVVDPNFSEAFF. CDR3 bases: TGTGCCAGCAGCTTCGTCGTTGATCCCAATTTTTCTGAAGCTTTCTTT.

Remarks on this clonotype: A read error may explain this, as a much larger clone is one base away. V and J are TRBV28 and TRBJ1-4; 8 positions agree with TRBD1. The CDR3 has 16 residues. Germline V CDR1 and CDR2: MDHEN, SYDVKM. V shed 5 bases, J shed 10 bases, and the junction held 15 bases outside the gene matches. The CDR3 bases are TGTGCCAGCAGTGGGGGACAGGTGCGGAGGTGGGTAAAACTGTTTTTT. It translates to CASSGGQVRRWVKLFF.

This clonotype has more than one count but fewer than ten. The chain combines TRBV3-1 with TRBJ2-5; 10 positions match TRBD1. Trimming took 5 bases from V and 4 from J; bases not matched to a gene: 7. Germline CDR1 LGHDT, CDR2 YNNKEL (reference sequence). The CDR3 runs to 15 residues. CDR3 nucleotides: TGTGCCAGCAGCGAACTAGACAGGGGGCGAGAGACCCAGTACTTC. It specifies CASSELDRGRETQYF.

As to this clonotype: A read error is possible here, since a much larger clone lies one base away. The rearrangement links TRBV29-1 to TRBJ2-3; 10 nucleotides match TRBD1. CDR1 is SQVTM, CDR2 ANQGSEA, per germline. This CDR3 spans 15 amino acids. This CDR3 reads CGVVGDRGYSDTQYF. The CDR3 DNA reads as TGCGGCGTAGTTGGGGACAGGGGCTATTCAGATACGCAGTATTTT.

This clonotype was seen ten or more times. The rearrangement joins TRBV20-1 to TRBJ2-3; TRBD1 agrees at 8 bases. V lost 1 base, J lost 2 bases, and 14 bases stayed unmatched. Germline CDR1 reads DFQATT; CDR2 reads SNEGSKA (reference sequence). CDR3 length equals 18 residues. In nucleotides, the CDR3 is TGCAGTGCTAGAGGGCAGCCGGCCGTGACAGGGGCCACAGATACGCAGTATTTT. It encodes CSARGQPAVTGATDTQYF.

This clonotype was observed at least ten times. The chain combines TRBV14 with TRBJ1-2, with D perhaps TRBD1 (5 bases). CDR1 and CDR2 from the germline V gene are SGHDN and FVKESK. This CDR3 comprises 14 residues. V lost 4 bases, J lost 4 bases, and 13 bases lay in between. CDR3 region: CASSPSGGPYGYTF. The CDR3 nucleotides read TGTGCCAGCAGCCCCTCCGGGGGTCCCTATGGCTACACCTTC.

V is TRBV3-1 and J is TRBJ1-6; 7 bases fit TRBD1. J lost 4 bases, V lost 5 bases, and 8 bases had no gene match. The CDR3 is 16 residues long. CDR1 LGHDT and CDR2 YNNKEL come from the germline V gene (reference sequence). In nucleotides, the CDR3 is TGTGCCAGCAGCGAACAGGGGTTCGGATATAATTCACCCCTCCACTTT. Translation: CASSEQGFGYNSPLHF.

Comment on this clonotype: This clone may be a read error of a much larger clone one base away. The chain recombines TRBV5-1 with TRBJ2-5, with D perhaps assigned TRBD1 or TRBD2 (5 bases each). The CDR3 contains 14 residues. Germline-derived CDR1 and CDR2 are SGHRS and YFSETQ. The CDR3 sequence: CASGLGEGLETQYF. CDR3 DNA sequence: TGCGCCAGCGGCTTGGGCGAGGGGCTAGAGACCCAGTACTTC.

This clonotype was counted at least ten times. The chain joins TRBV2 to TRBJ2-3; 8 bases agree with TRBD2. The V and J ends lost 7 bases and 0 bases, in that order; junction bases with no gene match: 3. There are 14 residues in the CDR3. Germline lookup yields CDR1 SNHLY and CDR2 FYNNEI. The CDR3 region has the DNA TGTGCCAGCACCGGACTAGCTAGCACAGATACGCAGTATTTT. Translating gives CASTGLASTDTQYF.

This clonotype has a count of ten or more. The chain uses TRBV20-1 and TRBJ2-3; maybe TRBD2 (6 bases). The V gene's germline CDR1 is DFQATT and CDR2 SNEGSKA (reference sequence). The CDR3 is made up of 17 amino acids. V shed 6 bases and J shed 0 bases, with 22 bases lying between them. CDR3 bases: TGCAGTGCCGGGACTTCGAGTATTTACACTAGCACAGATACGCAGTATTTT. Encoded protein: CSAGTSSIYTSTDTQYF.

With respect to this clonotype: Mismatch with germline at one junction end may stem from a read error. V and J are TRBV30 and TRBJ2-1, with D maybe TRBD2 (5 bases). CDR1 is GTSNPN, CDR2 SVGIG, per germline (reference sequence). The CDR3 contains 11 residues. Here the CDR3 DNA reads TGTGCCAGGAGTCACGGCCGCGAGGGGTTCTTC. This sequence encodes CARSHGREGFF.

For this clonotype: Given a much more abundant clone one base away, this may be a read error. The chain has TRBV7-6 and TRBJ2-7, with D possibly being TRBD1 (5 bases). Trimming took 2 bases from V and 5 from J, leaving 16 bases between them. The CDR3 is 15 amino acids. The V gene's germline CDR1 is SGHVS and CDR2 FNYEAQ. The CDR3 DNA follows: TGTGCCAGCAGCTTAACCGACAGTCTGGGGCACGAGCAGTACTTC. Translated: CASSLTDSLGHEQYF.

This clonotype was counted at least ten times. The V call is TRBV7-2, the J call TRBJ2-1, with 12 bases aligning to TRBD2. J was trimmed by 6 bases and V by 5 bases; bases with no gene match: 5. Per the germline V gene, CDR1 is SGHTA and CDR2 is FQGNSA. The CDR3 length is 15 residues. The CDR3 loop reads CASSPLLAGGNEQFF. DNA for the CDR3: TGTGCCAGCAGCCCACTACTAGCGGGGGGCAATGAGCAGTTCTTC.

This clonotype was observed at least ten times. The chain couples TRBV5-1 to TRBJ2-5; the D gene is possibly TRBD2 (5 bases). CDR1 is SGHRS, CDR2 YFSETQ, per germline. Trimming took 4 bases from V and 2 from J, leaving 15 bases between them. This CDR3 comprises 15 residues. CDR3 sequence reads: CASSPEEGEQETQYF. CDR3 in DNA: TGCGCCAGCAGCCCTGAAGAGGGAGAGCAAGAGACCCAGTACTTC.

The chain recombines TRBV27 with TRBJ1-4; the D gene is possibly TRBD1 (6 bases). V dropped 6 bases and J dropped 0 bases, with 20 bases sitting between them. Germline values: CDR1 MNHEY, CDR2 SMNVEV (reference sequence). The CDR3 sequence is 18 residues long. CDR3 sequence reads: CASSPVGVGGATNEKLFF. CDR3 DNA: TGTGCCAGCAGCCCTGTCGGGGTAGGGGGTGCAACTAATGAAAAACTGTTTTTT. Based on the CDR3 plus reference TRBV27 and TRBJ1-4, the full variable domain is EAQVTQNPRYLITVTGKKLTVTCSQNMNHEYMSWYRQDPGLGLRQIYYSMNVEVTDKGDVPEGYKVSRKEKRNFPLILESPSPNQTSLYFCASSPVGVGGATNEKLFFGSGTQLSVL.

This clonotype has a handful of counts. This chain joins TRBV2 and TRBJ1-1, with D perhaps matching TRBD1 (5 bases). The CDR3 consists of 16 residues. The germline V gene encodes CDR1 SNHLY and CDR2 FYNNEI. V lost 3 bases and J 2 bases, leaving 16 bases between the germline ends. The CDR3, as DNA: TGTGCCAGCAGTGATGAGGGGATCCTACTCAACACTGAAGCTTTCTTT. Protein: CASSDEGILLNTEAFF.

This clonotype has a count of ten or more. CDR3 in amino acids: CSAPPYAGGPYEQYF. The CDR3 bases are TGCAGTGCCCCGCCCTATGCGGGAGGGCCCTACGAGCAGTACTTC. The genes are TRBV20-1 and TRBJ2-7, with TRBD2 identical over 9 bases. The CDR3 contains 15 residues. From germline, CDR1 is DFQATT and CDR2 SNEGSKA (reference sequence). V trimming: 6 bases; J trimming: 2 bases; junction bases outside the gene matches: 11.

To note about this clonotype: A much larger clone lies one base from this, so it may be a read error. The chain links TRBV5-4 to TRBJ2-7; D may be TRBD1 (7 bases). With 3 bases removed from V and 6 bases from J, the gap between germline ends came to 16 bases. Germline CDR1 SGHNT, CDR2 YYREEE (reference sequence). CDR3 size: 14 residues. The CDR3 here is CASSSNRGGSEQYF. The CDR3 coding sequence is TGTGCCAGCAGCTCTAACAGGGGAGGCAGCGAGCAGTACTTC.